What follows are 9 T cell receptor beta chains derived from one specimen sequenced in a study of cytomegalovirus exposure and HLA in healthy donors. It was with 60 Vbeta and 13 Jbeta primers that the PCR ran. Assay used: immunoSEQ multiplex PCR; TCRdb lists only in-frame clones, some missing. This sample's table reports 150,000 to 200,000 clones. Sample: PBMCs. These receptors all stem from a young man in good health and CMV-seronegative.

This sequence joins TRBV28 and TRBJ2-7; D gene unclear. Trimming left V 1 base short and J 2 bases short, with 12 bases between. Germline V lookup: CDR1 MDHEN, CDR2 SYDVKM. CDR3 size: 15 residues. In DNA, the CDR3 is TGTGCCAGCAGTTTATTGGGCAGTCCTGCCTACGAGCAGTACTTC. Amino acids: CASSLLGSPAYEQYF. Full variable domain (remainder filled in from reference TRBV28 and TRBJ2-7): DVKVTQSSRYLVKRTGEKVFLECVQDMDHENMFWYRQDPGLGLRLIYFSYDVKMKEKGDIPEGYSVSREKKERFSLILESASTNQTSMYLCASSLLGSPAYEQYFGPGTRLTVT.

The J gene is TRBJ2-5, the V gene TRBV4-2; 15 positions match TRBD2. The DNA end lines up better with TRBJ2-7; the J call may be wrong. Germline V CDR1 and CDR2: LGHNA, YNFKEQ. The CDR3 has 15 residues. In DNA form, the CDR3 reads TGTGCCAGCAGCCAAGGGGGACTAGCGGGAGGCGAGCAGTACTTC. Translated, it gives CASSQGGLAGGEQYF.

V is TRBV10-3 and J is TRBJ2-3; D perhaps matches TRBD1 (5 bases). CDR3 size: 14 residues. Trimming took off 11 bases at V and 5 bases at J, with 20 bases between the two ends. The V gene's germline CDR1 is ENHRY and CDR2 SYGVKD. The CDR3 sequence is CALSQGRARDTQYF. In DNA form, the CDR3 reads TGTGCCCTAAGCCAGGGCAGAGCAAGAGATACGCAGTATTTT.

This chain joins TRBV7-9 and TRBJ1-1; D unclear. Germline CDR1 and CDR2: SEHNR and FQNEAQ (reference sequence). V was trimmed by 4 bases and J by 6 bases, leaving 18 bases between them. The CDR3 is 15 amino acids. CDR3 DNA: TGTGCCAGCAGCTGGGCCCCGCGGTTGAGGGCTGAAGCTTTCTTT. Its protein is CASSWAPRLRAEAFF.

The chain combines TRBV6-6 with TRBJ2-1; D unresolved. V lost 5 bases, J lost 0 bases, and 8 bases lay in between. Germline loops: CDR1 MNHNY, CDR2 SVGAGI (reference sequence). This CDR3 is built from 14 residues. The CDR3 bases are TGTGCCAGCAGTCTTGACTTCTCCTACAATGAGCAGTTCTTC. It is translated as CASSLDFSYNEQFF.

The chain carries TRBV6-5 and TRBJ2-5, with 7 bases fitting TRBD1. With 6 bases clipped from V and 4 bases from J, the junction kept 5 bases outside the gene matches. CDR1 is MNHEY, CDR2 SVGAGI, per germline. The CDR3 is made up of 13 amino acids. The CDR3 nucleotides are TGTGCCAGCAGCTCGAACAGGGGAGAGACCCAGTACTTC. Amino acids: CASSSNRGETQYF.

This chain joins TRBV11-2 and TRBJ1-2; D may be TRBD1 (6 bases). Germline V CDR1 and CDR2: SGHAT, FQNNGV. V shed 2 bases and J shed 5 bases, with 21 bases lying between them. The CDR3 covers 17 residues. The CDR3 loop reads CASSLHTPQGQIYGYTF. The CDR3 DNA reads TGTGCCAGCAGCTTACACACTCCTCAGGGGCAGATTTATGGCTACACCTTC.

The V and J genes are TRBV19 and TRBJ1-6, with TRBD1 matching 8 bases. CDR3 length equals 15 residues. With V trimmed by 5 bases and J by 9 bases, 9 bases remained unmatched. From germline, CDR1 is LNHDA and CDR2 SQIVND (reference sequence). The CDR3 bases are TGTGCCAGTAGTTTCCTGACAGGGGACTCTTCACCCCTCCACTTT. Translation gives CASSFLTGDSSPLHF.

The rearrangement uses TRBV7-9 and TRBJ1-1; D gene ambiguous. This CDR3 has 14 amino acids. Germline loops: CDR1 SEHNR, CDR2 FQNEAQ (reference sequence). Trimming left V 5 bases short and J 1 base short, with 11 bases between. This CDR3 reads CASSQEAGNTEAFF. The DNA of the CDR3 is TGTGCCAGCAGCCAGGAGGCAGGGAACACTGAAGCTTTCTTT.